This TCR beta chain was captured in a study of control samples from healthy donors and cancer patients (TCRdb year 2020). Inclusive of the bounding cysteine and phenylalanine, the CDR3 is 14 residues long. Only the CDR3 portion is preserved as DNA: 42 bases, with reading frame beginning at the first base. In the germline V gene, CDR1 corresponds to SNHLY and CDR2 to FYNNEI. V drops 1 base and J drops 1 base, leaving 7 bases in between. The protocol used for the library was the immunoSEQ multiplex PCR assay. TCRdb obtained this table from immuneACCESS and retained in-frame rearrangements with V and J assigned. These tables miss some clones; where compared with another copy, unresolved V genes account for less than half of the shortfall, and the remainder is unexplained. The sample includes tens of thousands of clones, with 88% observed a single time. In total, the top ten clones hold 13% to 15% of the sample.

Details on this clone: Its antigen is unknown. The input lacks base qualities; no much larger clone sits a single base away.

Sequences were obtained from blood. The TCR sequence derives from a woman in her seventies in good health. Recombination linked TRBV2 to TRBJ1-1; the D gene remains uncertain. The DNA is as follows: TGTGCCAGCAGTGAAGGACGGGGGAACACTGAAGCTTTCTTT. It codes for CASSEGRGNTEAFF. The CDR3, completed at both ends by the reference TRBV2 and TRBJ1-1 genes, gives the full variable domain EPEVTQTPSHQVTQMGQEVILRCVPISNHLYFYWYRQILGQKVEFLVSFYNNEISEKSEIFDDQFSVERPDGSNFTLKIRSTKLEDSAMYFCASSEGRGNTEAFFGQGTRLTVV.